This T cell receptor beta chain was documented in a study of cytomegalovirus exposure and HLA in healthy donors. Broader study findings: Later analysis indicated greater clonal expansion among HLA-associated TCR beta chains than among equally common other chains.

At the time of sampling, donors were nominally healthy, though unrecorded immune exposures were likely. Both 60 Vbeta primers and 13 Jbeta primers went into the PCR. Profiling relied on immunoSEQ multiplex PCR, and the TCRdb table lists in-frame clones only, not all of them. This listing includes about 33,000 clones. As to this clone: The antigen is not known.

Source material: PBMCs. This sequence originates from a woman between 35 and 50 years old in good health and CMV-seropositive.

Here the CDR3 DNA reads TGTGCCAGCAGCATCCAGGTTGGTAGGTTGGTCACTGAAGCTTTCTTT. Encoded protein: CASSIQVGRLVTEAFF. J is TRBJ1-1 and V is TRBV11-1; D uncertain. V was shortened by 5 bases and J by 4 bases, with 20 bases between the two germline ends. There are 16 residues in the CDR3. Germline assignment: CDR1 SGHAT and CDR2 FQDESV (reference sequence).